This T cell receptor beta chain derives from a study of blood T cell repertoires in COVID-19. Looking at the study overall: COVID-19 samples from acute and convalescent phases originated in the United States, Italy and Spain. From T cells, B-cell-depleted T cells, or PBMCs came the material, which was cDNA or gDNA.

The V and J ends lost 5 bases and 4 bases, in that order; junction bases with no gene match: 10. CDR1 ENHRY and CDR2 SYGVKD come from the germline V gene. The CDR3 totals 16 residues. Original processing methods: Estimation of nucleated cell counts relied on the amplification of reference gene primers. TCRdb's copy holds only in-frame clones and misses some; the assay was immunoSEQ multiplex PCR. The V and J calls and clone size are taken from that table; D and trimming were inferred from the DNA. The sample shows about 64,000 clones, 70% to 90% of them seen only once. This sequence joins TRBV10-3 and TRBJ2-7, with 11 bases that match TRBD1. This TCR was recovered from a man aged 50 to 60 with active COVID-19. Material for sequencing was peripheral blood. CDR3 protein: CAISYPPGQGVYEQYF. Here the CDR3 DNA reads TGTGCCATCAGTTACCCTCCGGGACAGGGGGTTTACGAGCAGTACTTC.